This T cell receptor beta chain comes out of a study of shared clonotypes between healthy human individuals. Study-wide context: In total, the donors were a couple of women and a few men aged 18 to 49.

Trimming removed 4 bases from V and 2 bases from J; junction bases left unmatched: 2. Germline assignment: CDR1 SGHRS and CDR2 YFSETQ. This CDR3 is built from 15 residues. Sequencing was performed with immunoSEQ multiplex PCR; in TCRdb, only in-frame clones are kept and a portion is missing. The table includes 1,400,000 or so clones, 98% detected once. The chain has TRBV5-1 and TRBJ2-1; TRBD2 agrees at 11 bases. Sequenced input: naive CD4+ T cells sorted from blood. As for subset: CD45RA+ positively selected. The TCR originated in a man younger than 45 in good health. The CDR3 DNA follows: TGCGCCAGCAGCCTTAGCGGGAGGGCCTACAATGAGCAGTTCTTC. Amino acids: CASSLSGRAYNEQFF.